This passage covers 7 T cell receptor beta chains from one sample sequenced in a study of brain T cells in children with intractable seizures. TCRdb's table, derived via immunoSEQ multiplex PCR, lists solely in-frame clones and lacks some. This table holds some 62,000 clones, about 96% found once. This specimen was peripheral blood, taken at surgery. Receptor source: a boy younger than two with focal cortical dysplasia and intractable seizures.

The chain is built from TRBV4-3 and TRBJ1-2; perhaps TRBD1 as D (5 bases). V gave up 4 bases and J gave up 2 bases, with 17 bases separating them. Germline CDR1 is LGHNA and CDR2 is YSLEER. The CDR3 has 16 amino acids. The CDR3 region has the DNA TGCGCCAGCAGCCCTATTGGGGGGAATGGAAACTATGGCTACACCTTC. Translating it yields CASSPIGGNGNYGYTF.

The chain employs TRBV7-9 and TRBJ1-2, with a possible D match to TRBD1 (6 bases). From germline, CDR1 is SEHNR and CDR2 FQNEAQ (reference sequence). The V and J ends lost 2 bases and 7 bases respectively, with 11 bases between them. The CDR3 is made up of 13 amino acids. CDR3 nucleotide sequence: TGTGCCAGCAGCTTATCCCACAGGGCTGGCTACACCTTC. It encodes CASSLSHRAGYTF.

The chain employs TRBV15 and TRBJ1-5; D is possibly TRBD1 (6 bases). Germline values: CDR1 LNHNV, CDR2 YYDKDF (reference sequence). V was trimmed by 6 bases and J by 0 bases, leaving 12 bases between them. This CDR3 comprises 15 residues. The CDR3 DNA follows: TGTGCCACCAGAAGGGACATCCTTAGCAATCAGCCCCAGCATTTT. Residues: CATRRDILSNQPQHF.

CDR3 amino acids: CASSLTISGGTDTQYF. Here the CDR3 DNA reads TGTGCCAGCAGCCTCACAATTAGCGGGGGCACAGATACGCAGTATTTT. The chain links TRBV9 to TRBJ2-3, with 8 bases identical to TRBD2. Trimming removed 4 bases from V and 1 base from J; junction bases left unmatched: 8. CDR3 size: 16 residues. Germline V gene data show CDR1 as SGDLS and CDR2 as YYNGEE. Combining the CDR3 with reference TRBV9 and TRBJ2-3 gives the whole variable domain DSGVTQTPKHLITATGQRVTLRCSPRSGDLSVYWYQQSLDQGLQFLIQYYNGEERAKGNILERFSAQQFPDLHSELNLSSLELGDSALYFCASSLTISGGTDTQYFGPGTRLTVL.

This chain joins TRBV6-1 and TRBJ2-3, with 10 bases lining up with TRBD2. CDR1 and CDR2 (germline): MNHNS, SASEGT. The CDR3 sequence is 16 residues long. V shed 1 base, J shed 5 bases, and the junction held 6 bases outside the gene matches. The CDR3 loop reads CASSEVLAGDGDTQYF. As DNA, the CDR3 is TGTGCCAGCAGTGAAGTGCTAGCGGGGGATGGAGATACGCAGTATTTT.

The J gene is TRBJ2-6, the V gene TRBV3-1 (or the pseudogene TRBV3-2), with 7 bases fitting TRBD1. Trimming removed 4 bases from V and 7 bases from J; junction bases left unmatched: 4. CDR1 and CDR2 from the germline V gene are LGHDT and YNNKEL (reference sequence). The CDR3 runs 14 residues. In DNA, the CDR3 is TGTGCCAGCAGCCTAAGACAGGGAGCCAACGTCCTGACTTTC. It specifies CASSLRQGANVLTF.

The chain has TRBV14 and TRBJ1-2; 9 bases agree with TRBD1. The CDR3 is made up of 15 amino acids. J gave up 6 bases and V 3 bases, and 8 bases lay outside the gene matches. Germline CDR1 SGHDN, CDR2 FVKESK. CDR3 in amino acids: CASSHLQGAKDGYTF. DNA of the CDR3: TGTGCCAGCAGCCACCTACAGGGGGCAAAGGATGGCTACACCTTC.